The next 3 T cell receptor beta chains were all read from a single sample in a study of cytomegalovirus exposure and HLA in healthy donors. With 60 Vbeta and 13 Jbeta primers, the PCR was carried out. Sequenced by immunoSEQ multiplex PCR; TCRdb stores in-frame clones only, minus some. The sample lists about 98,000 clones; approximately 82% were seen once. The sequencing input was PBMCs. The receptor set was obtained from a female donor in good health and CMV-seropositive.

In nucleotides, the CDR3 is TGTGCCAGCAGCCTGACACTAACGCAGGCTGGGGCTATGTACGAGCAGTACTTC. Protein product: CASSLTLTQAGAMYEQYF. J is TRBJ2-7 and V is TRBV7-9, with D possibly being TRBD1 (5 bases). Germline CDR1 is SEHNR and CDR2 is FQNEAQ (reference sequence). V dropped 5 bases and J dropped 4 bases, with 27 bases sitting between them. This CDR3 is 18 amino acids long.

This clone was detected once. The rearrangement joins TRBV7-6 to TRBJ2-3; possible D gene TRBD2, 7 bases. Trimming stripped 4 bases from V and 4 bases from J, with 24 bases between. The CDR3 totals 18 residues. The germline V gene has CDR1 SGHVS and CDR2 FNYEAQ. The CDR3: CASSSLSTGRGRADTQYF. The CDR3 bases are TGTGCCAGCAGCTCCCTAAGTACAGGGAGGGGACGAGCAGATACGCAGTATTTT.

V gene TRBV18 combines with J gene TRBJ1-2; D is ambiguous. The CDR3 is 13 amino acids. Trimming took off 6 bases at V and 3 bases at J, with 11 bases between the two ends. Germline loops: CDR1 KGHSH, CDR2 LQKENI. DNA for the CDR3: TGTGCCAGCTCCCCGACCGAGGACTATGGCTACACCTTC. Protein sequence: CASSPTEDYGYTF.